These T cell receptor beta chains were read from a single sample in a study of T-cell reconstitution after alpha-beta-depleted transplantation in children. TCRdb redid the calling of the PCR reads with MiXCR, one entry per CDR3 protein. The repertoire holds hundreds of thousands of distinct CDR3 sequences, approximately 12% seen once, with around 4.5% in the top ten. The source was PBMCs, collected from the stem cell graft. Every receptor here comes from a human donor who donated a stem cell graft to a child with Fanconi anemia. CDR3s include the opening cysteine and the closing phenylalanine or tryptophan. The D gene is left open where the match is weak. A clone size is listed for some rows: how often the clone was seen (once, few, many), or a class if it is expanded.

abundance,d_gene,v_gene,j_gene,CDR3aa,CDR3nt
few,.,TRBV4-3,TRBJ1-1,CASSQERGGEAFF,TGCGCCAGCAGCCAAGAGAGGGGGGGGGAAGCTTTCTTT
.,TRBD1,TRBV29-1,TRBJ2-5,CSAGGGTGGPPVNF,TGCAGCGCGGGAGGAGGGACAGGGGGCCCACCAGTTAACTTC
.,.,TRBV29-1,TRBJ2-7,CSVGDNYEQYF,TGCAGCGTTGGGGACAACTACGAGCAGTACTTC
.,.,TRBV18,TRBJ2-3,CASSPGTKPDTQYF,TGTGCCAGCTCACCGGGGACAAAACCAGATACGCAGTATTTT
.,.,TRBV4-1,TRBJ2-7,CASRLGGRDSNEQYF,TGCGCCAGCAGACTGGGGGGCAGGGATTCCAACGAGCAGTACTTC
.,.,TRBV2,TRBJ2-5,CASSERSRPSQETQYF,TGTGCCAGCAGTGAAAGATCGCGGCCTTCACAAGAGACCCAGTACTTC
.,TRBD2,TRBV20-1,TRBJ2-1,CSARSGGRNEQFF,TGCAGTGCTAGATCGGGGGGGCGGAATGAGCAGTTCTTC
once,TRBD1,TRBV6-1,TRBJ1-3,CASSPYDRGSNTIYF,TGTGCCAGCAGTCCCTATGACAGGGGAAGCAACACCATATATTTT
many,.,TRBV9,TRBJ2-3,CASSPRITPMEDTQYF,TGTGCCAGCAGCCCCCGGATAACCCCCATGGAAGATACGCAGTATTTT
.,TRBD1,TRBV9,TRBJ2-3,CASSERTGGATDTQYF,TGTGCCAGCAGCGAGAGGACAGGGGGTGCAACAGATACGCAGTATTTT
many,TRBD2,TRBV20-1,TRBJ2-2,CSASRLAGDLNTGELFF,TGCAGTGCTAGCCGACTAGCGGGGGACTTGAACACCGGGGAGCTGTTTTTT
many,.,TRBV5-1,TRBJ1-3,CASSYSGAGNTIYF,TGCGCCAGCAGCTACTCTGGGGCCGGAAACACCATATATTTT
.,.,TRBV7-8,TRBJ2-2,CASSLEWGAGELFF,TGTGCCAGCAGCTTAGAATGGGGAGCCGGGGAGCTGTTTTTT
many,.,TRBV3-1,TRBJ1-3,CASSQITGNTIYF,TGTGCCAGCAGCCAGATTACTGGAAACACCATATATTTT
many,TRBD1,TRBV5-1,TRBJ1-5,CASSLQGDNQPQHF,TGCGCCAGCAGCTTACAGGGGGACAATCAGCCCCAGCATTTT
many,.,TRBV27,TRBJ2-3,CASSTLGLPPDTQYF,TGTGCCAGCAGTACATTGGGATTGCCACCCGATACGCAGTATTTT
many,TRBD2,TRBV6-1,TRBJ2-3,CASRSHAGGQVSQYF,TGTGCCAGCAGATCCCACGCGGGGGGGCAAGTGTCGCAGTATTTT
few,.,TRBV5-1,TRBJ2-2,CASSFQGTSTGELFF,TGCGCCAGCAGCTTCCAGGGGACGTCCACCGGGGAGCTGTTTTTT
.,.,TRBV3-1,TRBJ2-5,CASSQGPPQETQYF,TGTGCCAGCAGTCAAGGGCCCCCGCAAGAGACCCAGTACTTC
few,.,TRBV12-3/TRBV12-4,TRBJ1-3,CASSGDAGNTIYF,TGTGCCAGCAGCGGGGACGCAGGAAACACCATATATTTT
many,.,TRBV29-1,TRBJ1-1,CSVVENTEAFF,TGCAGCGTTGTTGAGAACACTGAAGCTTTCTTT
few,.,TRBV24-1,TRBJ1-5,CATSDSRGGQPQHF,TGTGCCACCAGTGATTCCAGGGGAGGTCAGCCCCAGCATTTT
few,.,TRBV6-1,TRBJ1-1,CASREKANTEAFF,TGTGCCAGCAGGGAAAAGGCGAACACTGAAGCTTTCTTT
few,.,TRBV25-1,TRBJ1-2,CASSDPGREVHGYTF,TGTGCCAGCAGTGATCCGGGCCGGGAGGTCCATGGCTACACCTTC
few,.,TRBV7-7,TRBJ2-2,CASSPGGAARELFF,TGTGCTAGCAGCCCCGGAGGGGCGGCACGGGAGCTGTTTTTT
many,.,TRBV5-1,TRBJ1-1,CASSYRDDAEAFF,TGCGCCAGCAGCTACCGGGACGACGCTGAAGCTTTCTTT
.,.,TRBV3-1,TRBJ1-2,CASSQVGLQGYTF,TGTGCCAGCAGCCAAGTGGGCTTACAGGGCTACACCTTC
few,.,TRBV6-5,TRBJ1-1,CASSYTAQGSFLEAFF,TGTGCCAGCAGTTATACTGCGCAGGGCAGCTTTCTTGAAGCTTTCTTT
many,.,TRBV5-1,TRBJ2-5,CASSLGQGRQETQYF,TGCGCCAGCAGCTTGGGGCAGGGGCGACAAGAGACCCAGTACTTC
many,.,TRBV6-1,TRBJ1-2,CASKPGKNYGYTF,TGTGCCAGCAAGCCCGGGAAAAACTATGGCTACACCTTC
many,TRBD2,TRBV7-3,TRBJ2-1,CASSYSGGGINEQFF,TGTGCCAGCAGTTACAGCGGGGGGGGGATCAATGAGCAGTTCTTC
few,.,TRBV7-6,TRBJ2-6,CASSPTVSGANVLTF,TGTGCCAGCAGCCCAACCGTCTCTGGGGCCAACGTCCTGACTTTC
few,.,TRBV11-2,TRBJ1-1,CASSLESDTEAFF,TGTGCCAGCAGCTTAGAGTCCGACACTGAAGCTTTCTTT
.,.,TRBV20-1,TRBJ2-5,CSARTNSETQYF,TGCAGTGCTAGGACAAATAGCGAGACCCAGTACTTC
.,.,TRBV11-2,TRBJ2-1,CASSTRQVSGNEQFF,TGTGCCAGCAGCACCCGACAGGTCTCGGGCAATGAGCAGTTCTTC
.,TRBD2,TRBV9,TRBJ2-2,CASSGRSGGVGTGELFF,TGTGCCAGCAGCGGACGAAGCGGGGGGGTTGGCACCGGGGAGCTGTTTTTT
few,TRBD1,TRBV4-3,TRBJ1-5,CASSQVFGTGASQPQHF,TGCGCCAGCAGCCAAGTTTTCGGGACAGGGGCTTCTCAGCCCCAGCATTTT
.,.,TRBV29-1,TRBJ1-1,CSVNRDTGFTEAFF,TGCAGCGTTAATCGGGACACAGGGTTCACTGAAGCTTTCTTT
few,TRBD1,TRBV6-5,TRBJ2-2,CASSYPGQGNTGELFF,TGTGCCAGCAGTTATCCGGGACAGGGGAACACCGGGGAGCTGTTTTTT
.,TRBD1,TRBV11-2,TRBJ1-1,CASVPTGTGSTEAFF,TGTGCCAGCGTACCAACCGGGACAGGGAGTACTGAAGCTTTCTTT
.,TRBD1,TRBV12-3/TRBV12-4,TRBJ2-1,CASSLRDRITYNEQFF,TGTGCCAGCAGTTTAAGGGACAGGATCACCTACAATGAGCAGTTCTTC
many,.,TRBV6-5,TRBJ2-1,CASSYSIGEQFF,TGTGCCAGCAGTTACTCGATTGGTGAGCAGTTCTTC
.,TRBD1,TRBV5-1,TRBJ1-1,CASSSGQGMNTEAFF,TGCGCCAGCAGCTCGGGACAGGGGATGAACACTGAAGCTTTCTTT
.,.,TRBV27,TRBJ1-5,CASSFDPSQPQHF,TGTGCCAGCAGTTTCGACCCGAGTCAGCCCCAGCATTTT
.,TRBD2,TRBV5-4,TRBJ2-2,CASSPGGDDGELFF,TGTGCCAGCAGCCCCGGGGGGGACGACGGGGAGCTGTTTTTT
few,.,TRBV2,TRBJ1-1,CASSATGLNTEAFF,TGTGCCAGCAGTGCGACGGGCTTGAACACTGAAGCTTTCTTT
.,.,TRBV12-3/TRBV12-4,TRBJ2-7,CASSLGAGFSYEQYF,TGTGCCAGCAGTTTAGGGGCAGGCTTCTCCTACGAGCAGTACTTC
few,.,TRBV28,TRBJ1-1,CASMSGLNTEAFF,TGTGCCAGCATGTCGGGGTTAAACACTGAAGCTTTCTTT